This record concerns one TCR beta chain sequence. The antigen is not known. The record originates from a study of spatial heterogeneity in lung cancer. Whole-study context: Tumor-region counts of TCR transcripts tracked strongly with a T cell module score from matched bulk RNA-seq. The library had UMIs, and each TCR and UMI pair averaged more than ten raw reads.

There are 17 residues in the CDR3. Trimming took off 4 bases at V and 3 bases at J, with 22 bases between the two ends. The germline V gene encodes CDR1 SGHVS and CDR2 FNYEAQ. Specified time point: sample taken at primary tumor resection. Study-level findings and limits: It was found that expanded intratumoral alpha and beta TCR counts tracked tumor mutation counts. Quantities of ubiquitous and regional expanded TCRs paralleled ubiquitous and regional nonsynonymous mutations, respectively.

The presence of a unique molecular identifier marked each TCR cDNA molecule. MiXCR was run by TCRdb on the 5' RACE reads, yielding one entry per CDR3 protein. The repertoire has roughly 9,700 distinct CDR3 sequences, approximately 8.3% of them found once; the top ten carry 10% to 15%. The source was lung tumor tissue, collected at surgery. The V and J genes are TRBV7-6 and TRBJ2-7, with D perhaps matching TRBD1 (6 bases). This receptor was taken from a female donor with early-stage non-small cell lung cancer. The CDR3 region has the DNA TGTGCCAGCAGCTCCATGACCAACAGGGCCTTCCTCTACGAGCAGTACTTC. Amino acid sequence: CASSSMTNRAFLYEQYF.